A single sample gave rise to the 20 T cell receptor beta chains below, sequenced in a study of T cell responses to AZD1222 COVID-19 vaccine. TCRdb keeps only in-frame clones here, not all; method: immunoSEQ multiplex PCR. The table lists over 45,000 clones, 89% of them singletons. The specimen was peripheral blood, collected 28 days after the second AZD1222 dose. The receptors originated from an adult who received the AZD1222 COVID-19 vaccine.

The chain is built from TRBV27 and TRBJ2-7; D possibly corresponds to TRBD2 (7 bases). V gave up 7 bases and J gave up 0 bases, with 10 bases separating them. Looked up from germline, CDR1 is MNHEY and CDR2 is SMNVEV (reference sequence). The CDR3 has 13 residues. This CDR3 is CASMGGASYEQYF. Here the CDR3 DNA reads TGTGCCAGCATGGGGGGGGCCTCCTACGAGCAGTACTTC.

This chain links TRBV11-2 with TRBJ2-1; TRBD2 aligns across 8 bases. The germline V gene has CDR1 SGHAT and CDR2 FQNNGV. The CDR3 covers 18 residues. V was clipped by 4 bases and J by 0 bases; unmatched bases: 11. CDR3 loop: CASSSLGGGSSSYNEQFF. The CDR3 DNA reads TGTGCCAGCAGCTCCCTCGGCGGGGGGAGTAGCTCCTACAATGAGCAGTTCTTC.

V is TRBV5-4 and J is TRBJ2-5, with D uncertain. Germline V gives CDR1 SGHNT, CDR2 YYREEE (reference sequence). V lost 0 bases, J lost 1 base, and 7 bases lay in between. This CDR3 has 14 residues. In DNA, the CDR3 is TGTGCCAGCAGCTTGGACGGCCTCCAAGAGACCCAGTACTTC. Amino acid sequence: CASSLDGLQETQYF.

This chain joins TRBV11-2 and TRBJ2-7, with TRBD1 matching 10 bases. The junction had 12 bases not matched to a gene; V was cut back by 5 bases and J by 5 bases. Germline values: CDR1 SGHAT, CDR2 FQNNGV. This CDR3 region has 16 residues. CDR3 sequence reads: CASSRQGASGFNEQYF. CDR3 DNA: TGTGCCAGCAGCCGACAGGGGGCTAGCGGTTTTAACGAGCAGTACTTC.

The rearrangement links TRBV3-1 (or the pseudogene TRBV3-2) to TRBJ1-5; D call uncertain. Germline loops: CDR1 LGHDT, CDR2 YNNKEL (reference sequence). The V gene lost 5 bases and the J gene lost 9 bases, with 17 bases spanning the gap. This CDR3 is 14 amino acids long. The CDR3 DNA follows: TGTGCCAGCAGCGCCCGAGTCGGAGTGGGGCCCCAGCATTTT. Encoded protein: CASSARVGVGPQHF.

The chain employs TRBV7-2 and TRBJ2-3; 13 nucleotides align to TRBD2. Germline-derived CDR1 and CDR2 are SGHTA and FQGNSA. Trimming removed 5 bases from V and 4 bases from J; junction bases left unmatched: 6. This CDR3 has 16 residues. CDR3 residues: CASSPGLAGLADTQYF. CDR3 coding DNA: TGTGCCAGCAGCCCGGGACTAGCGGGATTGGCAGATACGCAGTATTTT.

The V call is TRBV4-2, the J call TRBJ2-7; perhaps TRBD2 as D (6 bases). V lost 0 bases and J 4 bases, leaving 13 bases between the germline ends. The CDR3 has 15 residues. From germline, CDR1 is LGHNA and CDR2 YNFKEQ. This chain's CDR3 is CASSQDFGSAYEQYF. CDR3 bases: TGTGCCAGCAGCCAAGATTTCGGGAGTGCGTACGAGCAGTACTTC.

The chain carries TRBV10-2 and TRBJ2-3; maybe TRBD2 (6 bases). The CDR3 length is 12 residues. Germline-derived CDR1 and CDR2 are WSHSY and SAAADI. The V gene lost 6 bases and the J gene lost 12 bases, with 16 bases spanning the gap. CDR3 region: CASRESGSGQYF. The CDR3 bases are TGCGCCAGCAGAGAAAGCGGGTCCGGTCAGTATTTT.

The J gene is TRBJ1-1, the V gene TRBV3-1 (or the pseudogene TRBV3-2); TRBD1 matches 8 bases. With 3 bases clipped from V and 0 bases from J, the junction kept 9 bases outside the gene matches. Germline V gene sequence: CDR1 LGHDT, CDR2 YNNKEL (reference sequence). The CDR3 extends over 17 amino acids. The DNA of the CDR3 is TGTGCCAGCAGCCACCTCAGAGGGACAGGCATGAACACTGAAGCTTTCTTT. Amino acid sequence: CASSHLRGTGMNTEAFF.

This chain links TRBV3-1 (or the pseudogene TRBV3-2) with TRBJ2-2; 9 bases map to TRBD2. The CDR3 sequence is 15 residues long. Germline values: CDR1 LGHDT, CDR2 YNNKEL (reference sequence). V gave up 4 bases and J gave up 1 base; unmatched junction bases: 1. CDR3 protein: CASSLAGVNTGELFF. Written as DNA, the CDR3 is TGTGCCAGCAGCCTAGCGGGAGTGAACACCGGGGAGCTGTTTTTT.

The CDR3 protein is CASSQFRQGQGKNEQFF. For the CDR3, the DNA is TGCGCCAGCAGCCAATTCCGCCAAGGACAGGGGAAGAATGAGCAGTTCTTC. The J gene is TRBJ2-1, the V gene TRBV4-3, with TRBD1 identical over 9 bases. The CDR3 is made up of 17 amino acids. Trimming removed 2 bases from V and 7 bases from J; junction bases left unmatched: 12. In germline, CDR1 is LGHNA, CDR2 YSLEER.

The chain joins TRBV19 to TRBJ1-4; the D is unclear. This CDR3 has 15 amino acids. V was trimmed by 7 bases and J by 6 bases, leaving 18 bases between them. Germline assignment: CDR1 LNHDA and CDR2 SQIVND (reference sequence). The CDR3 reads CASTSWADGHEKLFF. CDR3 DNA sequence: TGTGCCAGTACCTCGTGGGCCGACGGGCATGAAAAACTGTTTTTT. The entire variable domain, with the rest obtained from reference TRBV19 and TRBJ1-4, is as follows: DGGITQSPKYLFRKEGQNVTLSCEQNLNHDAMYWYRQDPGQGLRLIYYSQIVNDFQKGDIAEGYSVSREKKESFPLTVTSAQKNPTAFYLCASTSWADGHEKLFFGSGTQLSVL.

The chain joins TRBV6-6 to TRBJ1-1, with a weak D call TRBD1 (6 bases). CDR3 length equals 15 residues. Trimming left V 4 bases short and J 6 bases short, with 18 bases between. Germline CDR1 reads MNHNY; CDR2 reads SVGAGI (reference sequence). CDR3 sequence (DNA): TGTGCCAGCAGTTTCGCCCTGAGGGGGGAAGCTGAAGCTTTCTTT. It codes for CASSFALRGEAEAFF.

The rearrangement uses TRBV12-5 and TRBJ2-1; 10 nucleotides agree with TRBD2. CDR1 and CDR2 (germline): LGHNT, FRNRAP. After removal of 6 bases from V and 4 bases from J, the junction contained 9 bases not matched to a gene. The CDR3 consists of 16 residues. The CDR3 region is CASGLPRTSGYNEQFF. CDR3 nucleotides: TGTGCTAGTGGCTTACCCCGGACTAGCGGATACAATGAGCAGTTCTTC.

The V gene is TRBV9, the J gene TRBJ2-2; 11 bases match TRBD2. Germline CDR1 SGDLS, CDR2 YYNGEE. The CDR3 covers 18 residues. V gave up 0 bases and J gave up 7 bases; unmatched junction bases: 11. In DNA, the CDR3 is TGTGCCAGCAGCGTAGGGGAGCTAGCGGGAGGAACCCACGGGGAGCTGTTTTTT. Its protein is CASSVGELAGGTHGELFF.

The chain links TRBV11-2 to TRBJ1-5, with D possibly TRBD1 on 5 matching bases. CDR1 is SGHAT and CDR2 is FQNNGV in the germline V gene. The V end lost 4 bases, the J end lost 3 bases, and 13 bases lay between the germline ends. The CDR3 loop spans 15 amino acids. The DNA of the CDR3 is TGTGCCAGCAGCTCCGGGGGGGATGACAATCAGCCCCAGCATTTT. This encodes CASSSGGDDNQPQHF.

The chain carries TRBV6-1 and TRBJ2-1; TRBD2 is a possible D gene (6 bases). Trimming pared 3 bases from V and 12 bases from J, leaving 12 bases between. This CDR3 is built from 12 residues. CDR1 and CDR2 (germline): MNHNS, SASEGT. CDR3 region: CASSDRLEGQFF. The DNA of the CDR3 is TGTGCCAGCAGTGATAGACTAGAAGGGCAGTTCTTC.

This clone appeared a single time. The chain recombines TRBV14 with TRBJ2-2; the match to TRBD2 covers 7 bases. Germline-derived CDR1 and CDR2 are SGHDN and FVKESK. J gave up 4 bases and V 4 bases, and 6 bases lay outside the gene matches. The CDR3 length is 15 residues. The DNA of the CDR3 is TGTGCCAGCAGCCCGCAAGCGGGACCCACCGGGGAGCTGTTTTTT. This translates into CASSPQAGPTGELFF.

This clone is a singleton in its sample. This CDR3 reads CASSTGTANEKLFF. The CDR3 coding sequence is TGTGCCAGCTCCACAGGGACAGCTAATGAAAAACTGTTTTTT. The V call is TRBV18, the J call TRBJ1-4, with 7 bases fitting TRBD1. Germline V CDR1 and CDR2: KGHSH, LQKENI. This CDR3 spans 14 amino acids. Trimming removed 6 bases from V and 3 bases from J; junction bases left unmatched: 4.

This chain uses TRBV4-2 with TRBJ1-4; D is uncertain. Germline V CDR1 and CDR2: LGHNA, YNFKEQ. The CDR3 has 12 amino acids. V lost 3 bases and J 8 bases, leaving 7 bases between the germline ends. The CDR3 spells CASSQSNEKLFF. The CDR3 DNA is TGTGCCAGCAGCCAGTCCAACGAAAAACTGTTTTTT.